The sequence of this TCR beta chain was determined in a study of cytomegalovirus exposure and HLA in healthy donors. PCR used 60 Vbeta primers and 13 Jbeta primers. The assay was immunoSEQ multiplex PCR, and TCRdb's table has in-frame clones only and misses some. The table records about 150,000 clones, more than 60% of them present only once. As to this clone: Antigen unknown.

General observations from the study: A later analysis reported that several of the most significant clusters appeared to be linked to common viral pathogens, among them Epstein-Barr virus.

CDR3 length: 16 amino acids. V lost 5 bases to trimming and J lost 3 bases; unmatched junction nucleotides: 4. Germline V CDR1 and CDR2: SGHVS, FQNEAQ. The sequenced sample consisted of PBMCs. This TCR came from a woman between 40 and 55 years old in good health and CMV-seronegative. V and J are TRBV7-8 and TRBJ2-2; 12 bases align to TRBD2. CDR3 protein: CASSPLAGGHTGELFF. CDR3 DNA: TGTGCCAGCAGCCCCCTAGCGGGGGGGCACACCGGGGAGCTGTTTTTT.